This passage covers 20 T cell receptor beta chains from one sample sequenced in a study of blood T cell repertoires in COVID-19. Assay used: immunoSEQ multiplex PCR; TCRdb lists only in-frame clones, some missing. The table records 150,000 to 200,000 clones, about 87% of them present only once. The specimen was peripheral blood. The receptor source for this set is a woman aged 80 or older with COVID-19, enrolled during active disease.

This chain joins TRBV9 and TRBJ2-7; no firm D call. The ends were cut back, 4 bases at V and 0 bases at J, with 14 bases in the middle. The V gene's germline CDR1 is SGDLS and CDR2 YYNGEE. The CDR3 covers 15 residues. The CDR3 sequence is CASSPYDWSSYEQYF. CDR3 nucleotide sequence: TGTGCCAGCAGCCCATACGACTGGAGCTCCTACGAGCAGTACTTC.

This clone turned up a few times. J is TRBJ2-1 and V is TRBV7-3; 10 bases match TRBD2. V lost 1 base, J lost 4 bases, and 4 bases stayed unmatched. Germline CDR1 is SGHTA and CDR2 is FQGTGA. This CDR3 has 16 residues. DNA of the CDR3: TGTGCCAGCAGCTTAAGACTAGCGGGCCGATACAATGAGCAGTTCTTC. This encodes CASSLRLAGRYNEQFF.

J is TRBJ2-2 and V is TRBV18, with unresolved D. This CDR3 is built from 15 residues. CDR1 and CDR2 (germline): KGHSH, LQKENI. V lost 2 bases to trimming and J lost 0 bases, with 7 bases between them. CDR3 residues: CASSPKTTNTGELFF. CDR3 DNA: TGTGCCAGCTCACCAAAGACAACGAACACCGGGGAGCTGTTTTTT.

This sequence joins TRBV3-1 (or the pseudogene TRBV3-2) and TRBJ1-6; 8 bases are a match to TRBD1. The CDR3 has 14 amino acids. J was trimmed by 11 bases and V by 4 bases; bases with no gene match: 7. Germline V gene sequence: CDR1 LGHDT, CDR2 YNNKEL (reference sequence). CDR3 nucleotides: TGTGCCAGCAGCCCCGGACAGGGAAACGCACCCCTCCACTTT. Its translation is CASSPGQGNAPLHF.

The chain employs TRBV4-1 and TRBJ1-1, with a weak D call TRBD1 (5 bases). The CDR3 has 14 amino acids. Per germline, CDR1 MGHRA and CDR2 YSYEKL. Trimming removed 5 bases from V and 1 base from J, with 11 bases in between. The CDR3 nucleotides are TGCGCCAGCAGCTCAGACAGAGCGAACACTGAAGCTTTCTTT. Protein: CASSSDRANTEAFF.

This clone was observed a few times. The V and J genes are TRBV10-1 and TRBJ1-2; the D gene is possibly TRBD1 (6 bases). Germline CDR1 WNHNN, CDR2 SYGVQD (reference sequence). Deletions cut 7 bases from V and 8 bases from J, with 14 bases between. This CDR3 spans 12 amino acids. In DNA form, the CDR3 reads TGCGCCAGCAATGACAGGCCCCGGGGCTACACCTTC. This translates into CASNDRPRGYTF.

V and J are TRBV5-4 and TRBJ1-4, with 8 bases identical to TRBD1. The CDR3 loop spans 15 amino acids. Trimming took 3 bases from V and 3 from J; bases not matched to a gene: 4. Per germline, CDR1 SGHNT and CDR2 YYREEE (reference sequence). As DNA, the CDR3 is TGTGCCAGCAGCTACCTGACAGGGGCTAATGAAAAACTGTTTTTT. Translated, it gives CASSYLTGANEKLFF.

The V call is TRBV4-3, the J call TRBJ1-6, with 7 bases matching TRBD1. The CDR3 contains 15 residues. Germline CDR1 reads LGHNA; CDR2 reads YSLEER. The V segment lost 3 bases and the J segment 7 bases; nucleotides outside the gene matches: 6. The DNA of the CDR3 is TGCGCCAGCAGCCACGGGGGACAGCAAAATTCACCCCTCCACTTT. This encodes CASSHGGQQNSPLHF.

A remark on this clone: One junction end disagrees with the germline gene, perhaps due to a read error. The chain carries TRBV28 and TRBJ2-7; TRBD1 agrees at 7 bases. Germline V CDR1 and CDR2: MDHEN, SYDVKM. This CDR3 comprises 14 residues. CDR3 DNA: TGTACCAGCAGCCATGACAGGGTATTGGTCGAGCAGTACTTC. This translates into CTSSHDRVLVEQYF.

The rearrangement links TRBV20-1 to TRBJ2-5, with D possibly TRBD2 on 5 matching bases. Germline CDR1 reads DFQATT; CDR2 reads SNEGSKA (reference sequence). V lost 7 bases and J lost 1, with 7 bases in between. This CDR3 has 11 residues. CDR3 protein: CSGRTQETQYF. DNA for the CDR3: TGCAGTGGGAGGACCCAAGAGACCCAGTACTTC.

The chain links TRBV7-2 to TRBJ1-1; 9 nucleotides agree with TRBD1. CDR1 and CDR2 from the germline V gene are SGHTA and FQGNSA. The CDR3 covers 15 residues. Unmatched junction bases numbered 5, after V lost 5 bases and J lost 1 base. The CDR3 sequence is CASSRTGAGNTEAFF. The DNA for the CDR3 is TGTGCCAGCAGCAGGACAGGGGCTGGGAACACTGAAGCTTTCTTT.

This rearrangement joins TRBV2 to TRBJ2-1; TRBD1 is a possible D gene (6 bases). Germline CDR1 is SNHLY and CDR2 is FYNNEI. The V end was cut by 7 bases, the J end by 5 bases, with 15 bases between. This CDR3 has 14 residues. In nucleotides, the CDR3 is TGTGCCAGCACAGGGGTGGTGGGGAACAATGAGCAGTTCTTC. This codes for CASTGVVGNNEQFF.

The chain links TRBV15 to TRBJ1-3, with D possibly being TRBD1 (5 bases). Germline V gene data show CDR1 as LNHNV and CDR2 as YYDKDF (reference sequence). Trimming pared 2 bases from V and 8 bases from J, leaving 16 bases between. The CDR3 totals 15 residues. CDR3 in amino acids: CATSRRTVPGDTIYF. CDR3 nucleotide sequence: TGTGCCACCAGCAGAAGGACCGTTCCGGGGGACACCATATATTTT.

The rearrangement joins TRBV19 to TRBJ1-5, with TRBD1 identical over 8 bases. This CDR3 has 13 amino acids. Trimming at V came to 10 bases and at J to 7 bases, leaving 9 bases not matched to a gene. Germline lookup yields CDR1 LNHDA and CDR2 SQIVND (reference sequence). CDR3 residues: CATQGTGNQPQHF. The DNA of the CDR3 is TGTGCCACCCAGGGGACAGGAAACCAGCCCCAGCATTTT. Drawing the rest from reference TRBV19 and TRBJ1-5, the complete variable domain is DGGITQSPKYLFRKEGQNVTLSCEQNLNHDAMYWYRQDPGQGLRLIYYSQIVNDFQKGDIAEGYSVSREKKESFPLTVTSAQKNPTAFYLCATQGTGNQPQHFGDGTRLSIL.

The chain employs TRBV3-1 (or the pseudogene TRBV3-2) and TRBJ2-2; 8 bases match TRBD2. CDR1 is LGHDT and CDR2 is YNNKEL in the germline V gene (reference sequence). There are 16 residues in the CDR3. With V trimmed by 1 base and J by 2 bases, 3 bases remained unmatched. The CDR3 region is CASSQAGGTNTGELFF. Written as DNA, the CDR3 is TGTGCCAGCAGCCAAGCGGGAGGGACTAACACCGGGGAGCTGTTTTTT.

The chain couples TRBV5-3 to TRBJ2-3; 8 bases match TRBD2. TRBV5-3 is an ORF; its function is uncertain. The CDR3 consists of 15 residues. The V and J ends lost 0 bases and 9 bases, in that order; junction bases with no gene match: 9. This CDR3 reads CARSLVPSGLRTQYF. CDR3 DNA: TGTGCCAGAAGCTTGGTGCCTAGCGGGCTCCGAACGCAGTATTTT.

The chain employs TRBV27 and TRBJ2-7, with 14 bases matching TRBD2. Per germline, CDR1 MNHEY and CDR2 SMNVEV (reference sequence). The CDR3 is 16 amino acids. After removal of 4 bases from V and 7 bases from J, the junction contained 9 bases not matched to a gene. The CDR3 nucleotides read TGTGCCAGCAGTTACGGGACTAGCGGGAGTTCGGGGGAGCAGTACTTC. Translated, it gives CASSYGTSGSSGEQYF.

This chain uses TRBV5-1 with TRBJ2-4; 9 nucleotides align to TRBD1. V shed 3 bases and J 0 bases; nucleotides not matched to a gene: 1. This CDR3 spans 15 amino acids. CDR1 and CDR2 (germline): SGHRS, YFSETQ. In nucleotides, the CDR3 is TGCGCCAGCAGCTCGGGACAGGGAGCCAAAAACATTCAGTACTTC. Protein sequence: CASSSGQGAKNIQYF.

The gene calls are TRBV28 and TRBJ1-1; no firm D call. The CDR3 sequence is 15 residues long. Germline V gene sequence: CDR1 MDHEN, CDR2 SYDVKM. With 6 bases removed from V and 7 bases from J, the gap between germline ends came to 21 bases. In DNA form, the CDR3 reads TGTGCCAGCAGCCTCGTCACTGGTGACACCGATGAAGCTTTCTTT. Translated: CASSLVTGDTDEAFF.

The gene calls are TRBV19 and TRBJ2-1, with D tentatively TRBD2 (5 bases). Trimming shortened V by 4 bases and J by 3 bases, and 13 bases separated the two germline ends. In germline, CDR1 is LNHDA, CDR2 SQIVND (reference sequence). The CDR3 extends over 15 amino acids. As DNA, the CDR3 is TGTGCCAGTAGTACCGCCCCCCGGGGCTACAATGAGCAGTTCTTC. It yields the protein CASSTAPRGYNEQFF.